This record looks at one TCR beta chain sequence and its context. The RNA, roughly 0.5 to 1 ug, was put through reverse transcription using random hexamers. Amplification of TCR beta CDR3 by immunoSEQ multiplex PCR spanned 54 Vbeta and 13 Jbeta. TCRdb processed the immunoSEQ multiplex PCR reads anew with MiXCR; each CDR3 protein has one entry. This sample has 150,000 to 250,000 distinct CDR3 sequences; roughly 96% occur once, and the top ten carry roughly 0.094%. FACS enriched CD8+ TEMRA cells, while bulk CD8+ and CD4+ were negatively isolated. These data belong to a study of CD8 T cells in Susac syndrome. The sequence was collected from a human donor with multiple sclerosis. Sequenced material: CD4+ T cells from PBMCs.

The CDR3 region is CASSLGTADYGYTF. In DNA form, the CDR3 reads TGTGCCAGCAGCTTGGGAACAGCCGACTATGGCTACACCTTC. The rearrangement links TRBV5-4 to TRBJ1-2; D is undetermined. The germline gives CDR1 SGHNT, CDR2 YYREEE (reference sequence). This CDR3 has 14 residues. V was cut by 0 bases and J by 3 bases, with 9 bases left in between.